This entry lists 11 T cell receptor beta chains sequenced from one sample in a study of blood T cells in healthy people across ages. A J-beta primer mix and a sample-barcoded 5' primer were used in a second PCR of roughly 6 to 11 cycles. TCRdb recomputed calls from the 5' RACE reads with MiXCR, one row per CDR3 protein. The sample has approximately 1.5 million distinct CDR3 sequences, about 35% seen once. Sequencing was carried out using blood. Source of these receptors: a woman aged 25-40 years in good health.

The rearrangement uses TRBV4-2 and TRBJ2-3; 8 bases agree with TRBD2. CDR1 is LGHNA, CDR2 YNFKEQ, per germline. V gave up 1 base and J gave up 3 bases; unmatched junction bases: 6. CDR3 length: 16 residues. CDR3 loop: CASSQGAGAGTDTQYF. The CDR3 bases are TGTGCCAGCAGCCAAGGAGCGGGGGCAGGAACAGATACGCAGTATTTT.

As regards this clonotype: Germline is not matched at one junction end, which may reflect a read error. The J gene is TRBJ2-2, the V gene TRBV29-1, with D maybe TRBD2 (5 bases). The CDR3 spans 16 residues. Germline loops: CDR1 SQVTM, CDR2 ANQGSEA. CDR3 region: CSIEVIQDSNTGELFF. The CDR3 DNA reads TGCAGCATTGAAGTTATCCAGGACTCGAACACCGGGGAGCTGTTTTTT.

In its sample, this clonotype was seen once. CDR3 DNA sequence: TGTGCCAGCAGTTACGGGGGACAGGGATGGAATGAGCAGTTCTTC. Translation gives CASSYGGQGWNEQFF. The chain has TRBV6-5 and TRBJ2-1, with 9 bases lining up with TRBD1. The CDR3 has 15 amino acids. Germline CDR1 reads MNHEY; CDR2 reads SVGAGI. V was pared by 2 bases and J by 7 bases, with 6 bases of the junction left unmatched.

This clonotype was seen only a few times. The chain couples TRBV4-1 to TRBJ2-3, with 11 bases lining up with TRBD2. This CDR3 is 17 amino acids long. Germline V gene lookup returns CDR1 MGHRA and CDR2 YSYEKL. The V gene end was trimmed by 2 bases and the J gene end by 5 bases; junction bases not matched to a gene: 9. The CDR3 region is CASSQQSSGGLRDTQYF. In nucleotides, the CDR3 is TGCGCCAGCAGCCAACAATCTAGCGGGGGGTTAAGAGATACGCAGTATTTT.

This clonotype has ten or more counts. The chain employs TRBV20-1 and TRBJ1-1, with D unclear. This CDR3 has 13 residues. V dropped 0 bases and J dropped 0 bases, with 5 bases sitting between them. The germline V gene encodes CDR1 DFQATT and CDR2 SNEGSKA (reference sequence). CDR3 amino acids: CSARDMVNTEAFF. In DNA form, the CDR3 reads TGCAGTGCTAGAGATATGGTGAACACTGAAGCTTTCTTT.

The CDR3 DNA sequence: TGTGCCAGCAGCTTAGCACTCGGGCCCGATACGCAGTATTTT. It encodes CASSLALGPDTQYF. The chain combines TRBV7-6 with TRBJ2-3; D gene uncertain. CDR1 and CDR2 from the germline V gene are SGHVS and FNYEAQ. This CDR3 spans 14 amino acids. Deletions cut 0 bases from V and 6 bases from J, with 10 bases between.

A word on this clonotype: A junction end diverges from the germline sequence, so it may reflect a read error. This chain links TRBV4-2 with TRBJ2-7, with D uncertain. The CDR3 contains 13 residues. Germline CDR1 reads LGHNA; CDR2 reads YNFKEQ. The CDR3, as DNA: TGTGCCAGCAGCCCCCATGGCCTATACGAGCGGTACTTC. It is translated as CASSPHGLYERYF.

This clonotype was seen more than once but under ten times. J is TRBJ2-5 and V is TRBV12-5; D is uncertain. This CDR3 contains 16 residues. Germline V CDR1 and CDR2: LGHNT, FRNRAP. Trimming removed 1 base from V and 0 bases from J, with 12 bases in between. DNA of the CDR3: TGTGCTAGTGGTTTGGGACGGAAAGTTTACCAAGAGACCCAGTACTTC. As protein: CASGLGRKVYQETQYF.

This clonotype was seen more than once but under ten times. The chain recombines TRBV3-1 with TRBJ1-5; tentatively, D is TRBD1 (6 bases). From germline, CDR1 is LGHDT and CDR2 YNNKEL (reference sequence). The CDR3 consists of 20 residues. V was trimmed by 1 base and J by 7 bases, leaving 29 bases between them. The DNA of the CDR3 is TGTGCCAGCAGCCAAGGCCGACTCCGGGGGCGCGGTAGTTTTGGACAGCCCCAGCATTTT. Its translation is CASSQGRLRGRGSFGQPQHF.

The CDR3 coding sequence is TGCGCCAGCAACTGGGGGGGCCGGGGAGAGACCCAGTACTTC. As protein: CASNWGGRGETQYF. This sequence joins TRBV5-1 and TRBJ2-5; possibly TRBD2 for D (7 bases). The CDR3 sequence is 14 residues long. The germline V and J ends were trimmed by 6 bases and 4 bases, with 16 bases remaining between them. CDR1 and CDR2 (germline): SGHRS, YFSETQ.

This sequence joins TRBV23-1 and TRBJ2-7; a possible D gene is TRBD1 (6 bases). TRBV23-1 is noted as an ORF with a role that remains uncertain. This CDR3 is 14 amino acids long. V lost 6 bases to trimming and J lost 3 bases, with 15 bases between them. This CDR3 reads CASSPRQENYEQYF. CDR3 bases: TGCGCCAGCAGCCCCAGACAGGAGAACTACGAGCAGTACTTC.